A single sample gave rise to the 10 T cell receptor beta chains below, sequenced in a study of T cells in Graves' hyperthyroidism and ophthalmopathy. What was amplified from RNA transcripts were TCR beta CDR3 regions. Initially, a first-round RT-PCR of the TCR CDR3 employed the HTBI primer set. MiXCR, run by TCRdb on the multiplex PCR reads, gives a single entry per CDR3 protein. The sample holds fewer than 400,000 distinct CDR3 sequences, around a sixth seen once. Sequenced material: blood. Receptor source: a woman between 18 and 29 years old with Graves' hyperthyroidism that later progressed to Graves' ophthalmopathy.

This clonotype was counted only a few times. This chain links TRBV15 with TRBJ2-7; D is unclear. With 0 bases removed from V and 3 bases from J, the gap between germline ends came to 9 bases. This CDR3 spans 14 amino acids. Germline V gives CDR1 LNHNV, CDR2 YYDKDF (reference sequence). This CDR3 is CATSRDYSDYEQYF. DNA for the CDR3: TGTGCCACCAGCAGAGATTATTCGGACTACGAGCAGTACTTC.

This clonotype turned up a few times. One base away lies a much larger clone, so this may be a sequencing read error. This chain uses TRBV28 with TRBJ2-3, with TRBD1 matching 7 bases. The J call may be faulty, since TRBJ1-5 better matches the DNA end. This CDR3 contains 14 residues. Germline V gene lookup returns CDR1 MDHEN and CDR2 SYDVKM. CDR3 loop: CASSAGGSTDTQHF. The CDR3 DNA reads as TGTGCCAGCAGCGCAGGGGGAAGCACAGATACGCAGCATTTT.

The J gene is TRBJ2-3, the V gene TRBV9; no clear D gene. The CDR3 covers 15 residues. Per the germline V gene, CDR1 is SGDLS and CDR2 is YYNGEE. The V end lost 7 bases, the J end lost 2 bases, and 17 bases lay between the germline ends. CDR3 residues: CASGMTGRTTDTQYF. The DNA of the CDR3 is TGTGCCAGCGGTATGACCGGGCGTACCACAGATACGCAGTATTTT.

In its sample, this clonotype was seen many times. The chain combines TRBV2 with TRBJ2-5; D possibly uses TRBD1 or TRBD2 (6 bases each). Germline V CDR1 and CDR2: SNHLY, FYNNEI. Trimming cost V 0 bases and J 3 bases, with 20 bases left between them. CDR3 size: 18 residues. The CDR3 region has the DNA TGTGCCAGCAGTGAAGCGGGGAGGCCTACAGGGATTAAAGAGACCCAGTACTTC. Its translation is CASSEAGRPTGIKETQYF. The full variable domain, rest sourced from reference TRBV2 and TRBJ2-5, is EPEVTQTPSHQVTQMGQEVILRCVPISNHLYFYWYRQILGQKVEFLVSFYNNEISEKSEIFDDQFSVERPDGSNFTLKIRSTKLEDSAMYFCASSEAGRPTGIKETQYFGPGTRLLVL.

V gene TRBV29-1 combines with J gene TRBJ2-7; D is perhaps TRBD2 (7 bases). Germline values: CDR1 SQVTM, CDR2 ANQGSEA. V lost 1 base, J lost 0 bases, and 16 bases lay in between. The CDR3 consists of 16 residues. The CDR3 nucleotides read TGCAGCGTTGAAGCCGTTGGGGGGGCTGGCTCCTACGAGCAGTACTTC. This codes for CSVEAVGGAGSYEQYF.

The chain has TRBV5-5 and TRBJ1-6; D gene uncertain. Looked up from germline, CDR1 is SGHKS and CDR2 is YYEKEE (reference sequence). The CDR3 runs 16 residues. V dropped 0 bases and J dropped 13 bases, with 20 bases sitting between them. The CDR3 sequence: CASSLGFEPTFIPLHF. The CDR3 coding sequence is TGTGCCAGCAGCTTGGGTTTCGAGCCTACTTTTATTCCCCTCCACTTT.

The CDR3 reads CASSDVAASSYNEQFF. Written as DNA, the CDR3 is TGTGCCAGCAGTGACGTAGCGGCCAGCTCCTACAATGAGCAGTTCTTC. The rearrangement links TRBV25-1 to TRBJ2-1, with D maybe TRBD2 (6 bases). The CDR3 sequence is 16 residues long. Per germline, CDR1 MGHDK and CDR2 SYGVNS. V lost 3 bases and J lost 0, with 12 bases in between.

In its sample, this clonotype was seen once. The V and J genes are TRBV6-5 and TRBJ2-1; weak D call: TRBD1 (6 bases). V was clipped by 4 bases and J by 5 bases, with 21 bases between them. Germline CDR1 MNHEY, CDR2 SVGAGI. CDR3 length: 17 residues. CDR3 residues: CASSFLGQSSRDNEQFF. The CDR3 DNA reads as TGTGCCAGCAGTTTTTTAGGACAGTCATCAAGAGACAATGAGCAGTTCTTC.

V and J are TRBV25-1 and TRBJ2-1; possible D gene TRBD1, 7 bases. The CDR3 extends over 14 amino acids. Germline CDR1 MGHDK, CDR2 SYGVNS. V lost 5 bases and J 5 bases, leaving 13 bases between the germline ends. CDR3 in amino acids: CASSQGGAHNEQFF. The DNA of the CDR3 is TGTGCCAGCAGTCAGGGGGGCGCCCACAATGAGCAGTTCTTC.

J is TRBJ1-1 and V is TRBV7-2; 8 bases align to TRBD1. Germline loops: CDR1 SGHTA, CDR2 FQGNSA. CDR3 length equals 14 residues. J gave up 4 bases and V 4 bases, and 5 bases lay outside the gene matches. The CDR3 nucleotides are TGTGCCAGCAGCTCCCAACAGGGGGTCACTGAAGCTTTCTTT. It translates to CASSSQQGVTEAFF.